A single sample gave rise to the 4 T cell receptor beta chains below, sequenced in a study of CD8+CD57+ T cells in acquired aplastic anemia. Genomic DNA acted as the template from which TCR beta VDJ combination and CDR3 sequence profiling were carried out. TCRdb redid the calling of the reads with MiXCR, one entry per CDR3 protein. The sample has some 410,000 distinct CDR3 sequences; just under 70% are singletons. Source material: sorted CD4+, CD8+, or CD8+CD57+ T cells (not recorded which) from PBMCs. Every receptor here comes from a human donor in good health, serving as a control.

This chain joins TRBV20-1 and TRBJ2-5; 10 bases fit TRBD2. Germline V gene data show CDR1 as DFQATT and CDR2 as SNEGSKA (reference sequence). The V segment lost 5 bases and the J segment 2 bases; nucleotides outside the gene matches: 8. This CDR3 is built from 15 residues. The CDR3 bases are TGCAGTGCTCGACCGGTACTAGCGGGGCAAGAGACCCAGTACTTC. Protein sequence: CSARPVLAGQETQYF.

In DNA form, the CDR3 reads TGTGCCAGCAGCCACCCCTTTCGGGGGAGCACTGAAGCTTTCTTT. Translating gives CASSHPFRGSTEAFF. The rearrangement links TRBV11-2 to TRBJ1-1, with D maybe TRBD1 (5 bases). Trimming took 5 bases from V and 4 from J, leaving 17 bases between them. Germline CDR1 reads SGHAT; CDR2 reads FQNNGV. This CDR3 has 15 residues. The whole variable domain, filled in from reference TRBV11-2 and TRBJ1-1, reads EAGVAQSPRYKIIEKRQSVAFWCNPISGHATLYWYQQILGQGPKLLIQFQNNGVVDDSQLPKDRFSAERLKGVDSTLKIQPAKLEDSAVYLCASSHPFRGSTEAFFGQGTRLTVV.

In this sample, this clonotype turned up once. Relative to the germline gene, one junction end is altered; a read error may explain this. The chain uses TRBV20-1 and TRBJ1-4; D gene unclear. There are 9 residues in the CDR3. From germline, CDR1 is DFQATT and CDR2 SNEGSKA (reference sequence). This CDR3 is CSARKNGRF. The CDR3 DNA reads as TGCAGTGCTAGAAAAAACGGACGTTTT.

Note on this clonotype: This is likely a read error, given that the CDR3 carries no conserved phenylalanine or tryptophan at its end. No DNA is shown, since the ends of the CDR3 on it are uncertain; the CDR3 is the one TCRdb lists. The CDR3 here is CASRLAQLSV. The chain couples TRBV7-8 to TRBJ1-4. Germline lookup yields CDR1 SGHVS and CDR2 FQNEAQ. The CDR3 length equals 10 residues, ends included.